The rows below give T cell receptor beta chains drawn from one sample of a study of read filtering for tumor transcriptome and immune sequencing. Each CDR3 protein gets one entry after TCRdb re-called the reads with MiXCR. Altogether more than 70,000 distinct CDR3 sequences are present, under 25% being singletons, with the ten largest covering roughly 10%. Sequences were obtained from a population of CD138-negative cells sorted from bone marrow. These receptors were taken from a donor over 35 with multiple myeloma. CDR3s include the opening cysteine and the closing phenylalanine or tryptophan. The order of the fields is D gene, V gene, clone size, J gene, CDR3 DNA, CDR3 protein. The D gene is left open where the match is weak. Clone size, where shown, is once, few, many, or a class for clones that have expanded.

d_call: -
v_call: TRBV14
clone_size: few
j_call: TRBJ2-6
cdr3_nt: TGTGCCAGCAGCCTTAGGGTGAGCTCTGGGGCCAACGTCCTGACTTTC
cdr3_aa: CASSLRVSSGANVLTF

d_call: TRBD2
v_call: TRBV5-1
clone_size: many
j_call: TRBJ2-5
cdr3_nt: TGCGCCAGCAGCAATAGCGGGTTTGAGACCCAGTACTTC
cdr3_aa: CASSNSGFETQYF

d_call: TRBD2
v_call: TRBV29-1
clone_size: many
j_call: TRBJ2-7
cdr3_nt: TGCAGCGTCGGACTAGTGGGGATGTCCTACGAGCAGTACTTC
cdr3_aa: CSVGLVGMSYEQYF

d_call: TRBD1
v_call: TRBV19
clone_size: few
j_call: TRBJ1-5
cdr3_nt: TGTGCCAGTAGTATCGACAGGGTTCAGCCCCAGCATTTT
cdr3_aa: CASSIDRVQPQHF

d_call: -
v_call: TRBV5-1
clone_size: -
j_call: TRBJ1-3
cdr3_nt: TGCGCCAGCAGTTCGGGGGACAACCGCTCTGGAAACACCATATATTTT
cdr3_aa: CASSSGDNRSGNTIYF

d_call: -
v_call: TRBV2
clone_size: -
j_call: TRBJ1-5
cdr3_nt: TGTGCCAGCAGGGGCGATAACGGGCATCAGCCCCAGCATTTT
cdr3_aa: CASRGDNGHQPQHF

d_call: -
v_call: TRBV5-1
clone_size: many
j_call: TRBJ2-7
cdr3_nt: TGCGCCAGCAGCTCAGACGGTGATTACGAGCAGTACTTC
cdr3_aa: CASSSDGDYEQYF

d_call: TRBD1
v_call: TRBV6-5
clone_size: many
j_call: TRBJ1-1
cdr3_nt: TGTGCCAGCAGTCCTTGGACAGGGAAAATCACTGAAGCTTTCTTT
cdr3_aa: CASSPWTGKITEAFF

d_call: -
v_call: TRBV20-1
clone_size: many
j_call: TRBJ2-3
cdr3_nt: TGCAGTGTCTCACGCACAGATACGCAGTATTTT
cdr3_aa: CSVSRTDTQYF

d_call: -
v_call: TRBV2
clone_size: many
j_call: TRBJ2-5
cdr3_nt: TGTGCCAGCAGTCGCCGGGAGTACCAAGAGACCCAGTACTTC
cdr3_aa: CASSRREYQETQYF

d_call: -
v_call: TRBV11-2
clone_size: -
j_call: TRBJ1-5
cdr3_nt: TGTGCCGGCAGCTCTTTGACAGGATCCTATAGCCATCAGCCCCAGCATTTT
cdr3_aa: CAGSSLTGSYSHQPQHF